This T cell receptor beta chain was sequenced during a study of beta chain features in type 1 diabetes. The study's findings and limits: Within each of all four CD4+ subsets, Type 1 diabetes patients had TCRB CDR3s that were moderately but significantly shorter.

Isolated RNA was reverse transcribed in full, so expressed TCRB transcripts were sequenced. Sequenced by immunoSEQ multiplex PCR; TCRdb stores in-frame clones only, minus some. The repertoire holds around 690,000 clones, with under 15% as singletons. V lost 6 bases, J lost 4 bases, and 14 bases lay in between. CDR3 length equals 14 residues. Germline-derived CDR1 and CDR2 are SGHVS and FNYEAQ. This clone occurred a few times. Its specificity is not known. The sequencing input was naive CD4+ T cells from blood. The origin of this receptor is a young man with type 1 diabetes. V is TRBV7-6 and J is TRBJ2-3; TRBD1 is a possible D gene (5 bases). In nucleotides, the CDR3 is TGTGCCAGCAGTGACAGCGAAAGTCCAGATACGCAGTATTTT. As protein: CASSDSESPDTQYF.